The source of this TCR beta chain is a study of type 1 and type 2 diabetes patients. Findings of the study overall: Some T1D-only expanded clones might appear in more T2D or control samples.

Genomic DNA was the PCR template. A primer set of 30 forward and 13 reverse primers amplified the CDR3. Each CDR3 protein is one row after TCRdb ran MiXCR on the multiplex PCR reads. The table shows 250,000 or so distinct CDR3 sequences, with more than 40% occurring only once. CDR1 is PRHDT, CDR2 FYEKMQ, per germline (reference sequence). The CDR3 runs to 15 residues. V gave up 8 bases and J gave up 8 bases, with 24 bases separating them. Details on this clonotype: Its antigen is not known.

J is TRBJ1-2 and V is TRBV13; tentative D call: TRBD1 (5 bases). The sequence was obtained from a man younger than 35 with type 2 diabetes. The sequencing sample was made of peripheral blood mononuclear cells (PBMCs). In DNA, the CDR3 is TGTGCCAGCTTTCACCCGGGGGACGAACAGGCCGGCTACACCTTC. This sequence encodes CASFHPGDEQAGYTF.